Each of the 27 T cell receptor beta chains below was sequenced from the same sample in a study of long-term antiretroviral therapy in people with HIV (dated by TCRdb to between 2021 and 2023). The immunoSEQ hsTCRB v3.0 assay was used at survey level resolution to sequence the TRB variable region. Entries here come from immuneACCESS through TCRdb and include only in-frame sequences with V and J called. Some clones fail to appear in such tables; in the studies checked, an unresolved V gene covers under half of the shortfall, and the cause of the remainder is unknown. Within this sample are over 20,000 clones, with approximately 90% of them counted one time only. Around 3.9% of the sample is held by the ten biggest clonotypes. The material sequenced was unsorted PBMCs, taken 1.9 years after starting antiretroviral therapy. These receptors came from a woman aged 25 to 39 with HIV.

The chain carries TRBV9 and TRBJ1-4; TRBD1 matches 7 bases. Germline V gene data show CDR1 as SGDLS and CDR2 as YYNGEE. The V segment lost 3 bases and the J segment 8 bases; nucleotides outside the gene matches: 13. This CDR3 contains 16 residues. The CDR3 DNA reads as TGTGCCAGCAGCGGCTATTATGAGGGGGCAGGGGAAAAACTGTTTTTT. It codes for CASSGYYEGAGEKLFF.

The chain uses TRBV10-2 and TRBJ2-7; D is uncertain. The CDR3 is 13 amino acids. Trimming left V 2 bases short and J 3 bases short, with 8 bases between. Germline loops: CDR1 WSHSY, CDR2 SAAADI. The chain's CDR3 is CASSEVGHYEQYF. The DNA of the CDR3 is TGCGCCAGCAGTGAGGTAGGGCACTACGAGCAGTACTTC.

The chain's CDR3 is CASSPGQGGVQPQHF. The CDR3 DNA is TGCGCCAGCAGCCCGGGACAGGGTGGTGTACAGCCCCAGCATTTT. This chain links TRBV5-1 with TRBJ1-5, with TRBD1 matching over 9 bases. CDR3 size: 15 residues. Germline V gene data show CDR1 as SGHRS and CDR2 as YFSETQ. J was trimmed by 7 bases and V by 4 bases; bases with no gene match: 9.

The gene calls are TRBV25-1 and TRBJ1-1, with 8 bases that match TRBD1. CDR3 length: 14 amino acids. V was pared by 6 bases and J by 2 bases, with 5 bases of the junction left unmatched. CDR1 and CDR2 (germline): MGHDK, SYGVNS. The CDR3 DNA reads as TGTGCCAGCAGCCCGGGACAGGAAAACACTGAAGCTTTCTTT. Protein: CASSPGQENTEAFF.

The chain combines TRBV19 with TRBJ1-1; 9 nucleotides line up with TRBD1. CDR1 is LNHDA, CDR2 SQIVND, per germline (reference sequence). CDR3 length equals 15 residues. With 7 bases clipped from V and 11 bases from J, the junction kept 17 bases outside the gene matches. CDR3 in amino acids: CASTDPGTGKNWAFF. The CDR3 nucleotides are TGTGCCAGTACCGATCCCGGGACAGGGAAAAATTGGGCTTTCTTT.

The gene calls are TRBV6-5 and TRBJ1-2; D is perhaps TRBD1 (5 bases). Per the germline V gene, CDR1 is MNHEY and CDR2 is SVGAGI. The CDR3 is 14 residues long. The V gene lost 6 bases and the J gene lost 5 bases, with 16 bases spanning the gap. The DNA of the CDR3 is TGTGCCAGCAGGGACCGGGACGGACTGTATGGCTACACCTTC. Translation: CASRDRDGLYGYTF.

V usage is TRBV19 and J usage is TRBJ2-2; no clear D gene. Trimming removed 7 bases from V and 4 bases from J, with 4 bases in between. CDR1 and CDR2 from the germline V gene are LNHDA and SQIVND (reference sequence). The CDR3 has 11 residues. The CDR3 DNA follows: TGTGCCAGTACCGCCACCGGGGAGCTGTTTTTT. It specifies CASTATGELFF.

The chain uses TRBV6-5 and TRBJ2-2; D is perhaps TRBD1 (6 bases). Germline V gene data show CDR1 as MNHEY and CDR2 as SVGAGI. The CDR3 runs to 13 residues. Deletions cut 6 bases from V and 5 bases from J, with 10 bases between. In nucleotides, the CDR3 is TGTGCCAGCAGCGACAGGTGGACCGGGGAGCTGTTTTTT. Translated, it gives CASSDRWTGELFF.

About this clone: This sample includes further DNA sequences coding for the same CDR3. The gene calls are TRBV7-8 and TRBJ1-6, with 9 bases matching TRBD1. Germline CDR1 and CDR2: SGHVS and FQNEAQ. With 4 bases clipped from V and 7 bases from J, the junction kept 2 bases outside the gene matches. This CDR3 spans 14 amino acids. The CDR3 loop reads CASSSDRGNSPLHF. In DNA form, the CDR3 reads TGTGCCAGCAGCTCGGACAGGGGAAATTCACCCCTCCACTTT.

CDR3 sequence: CASSIGGQANTGELFF. CDR3 DNA: TGTGCCAGTAGTATAGGGGGACAGGCCAACACCGGGGAGCTGTTTTTT. The chain joins TRBV19 to TRBJ2-2, with 8 bases that match TRBD1. The germline CDR1 and CDR2 sequences are LNHDA and SQIVND (reference sequence). The CDR3 length is 16 residues. The V segment lost 1 base and the J segment 2 bases; nucleotides outside the gene matches: 3.

The rearrangement uses TRBV19 and TRBJ2-1, with 12 positions matching TRBD2. CDR3 size: 17 residues. Germline V gene lookup returns CDR1 LNHDA and CDR2 SQIVND (reference sequence). V lost 4 bases and J lost 6; bases outside the gene matches: 10. The CDR3 sequence: CASSTELAGGIPNEQFF. CDR3 nucleotide sequence: TGTGCCAGTAGTACCGAACTAGCGGGGGGAATCCCCAATGAGCAGTTCTTC.

This clone has more than one count but fewer than ten. The chain links TRBV2 to TRBJ1-2, with D perhaps TRBD1 (5 bases). CDR1 is SNHLY and CDR2 is FYNNEI in the germline V gene. CDR3 length: 14 amino acids. With 4 bases removed from V and 5 bases from J, the gap between germline ends came to 14 bases. The DNA of the CDR3 is TGTGCCAGCAGTGCGCGGGGACTCCGGTATGGCTACACCTTC. Translated: CASSARGLRYGYTF.

The rearrangement joins TRBV19 to TRBJ2-3, with TRBD1 identical over 8 bases. Germline V gene sequence: CDR1 LNHDA, CDR2 SQIVND (reference sequence). Germline trimming cut 3 bases from V and 5 bases from J; bases unmatched to any gene: 10. CDR3 length: 16 amino acids. The CDR3 loop is CASSIYSGGEGDTQYF. CDR3 coding DNA: TGTGCCAGTAGTATCTATTCAGGGGGCGAAGGAGATACGCAGTATTTT. Together with reference TRBV19 and TRBJ2-3, the CDR3 gives the full variable domain: DGGITQSPKYLFRKEGQNVTLSCEQNLNHDAMYWYRQDPGQGLRLIYYSQIVNDFQKGDIAEGYSVSREKKESFPLTVTSAQKNPTAFYLCASSIYSGGEGDTQYFGPGTRLTVL.

This chain links TRBV9 with TRBJ1-2; 9 bases align to TRBD1. Per the germline V gene, CDR1 is SGDLS and CDR2 is YYNGEE. J lost 4 bases, V lost 3 bases, and 4 bases had no gene match. This CDR3 region has 14 residues. The CDR3 sequence is CASSAQGASYGYTF. As DNA, the CDR3 is TGTGCCAGCAGCGCACAGGGGGCCTCCTATGGCTACACCTTC.

The genes are TRBV19 and TRBJ2-1; either TRBD1 or TRBD2 may supply D (6 bases each). With 6 bases removed from V and 7 bases from J, the gap between germline ends came to 19 bases. The CDR3 consists of 15 residues. CDR1 is LNHDA, CDR2 SQIVND, per germline (reference sequence). In DNA form, the CDR3 reads TGTGCCAGTAGCCACGGGGGCCTAGTAGCGAATGAGCAGTTCTTC. It specifies CASSHGGLVANEQFF.

The rearrangement links TRBV7-9 to TRBJ2-1, with 14 positions matching TRBD2. V shed 5 bases, J shed 0 bases, and the junction held 6 bases outside the gene matches. Germline V gene data show CDR1 as SEHNR and CDR2 as FQNEAQ (reference sequence). CDR3 size: 18 residues. CDR3 region: CASSTGLAGGSSYNEQFF. CDR3 DNA: TGTGCCAGCAGCACCGGACTAGCGGGGGGAAGCTCCTACAATGAGCAGTTCTTC.

This clone came up once. The gene calls are TRBV5-1 and TRBJ2-5; TRBD2 matches 11 bases. CDR3 length: 17 residues. The germline V gene encodes CDR1 SGHRS and CDR2 YFSETQ. V dropped 0 bases and J dropped 1; count of bases not matched to a gene: 5. In DNA form, the CDR3 reads TGCGCCAGCAGCTTGGGTGCGGGACTAGCGGCCCAAGAGACCCAGTACTTC. It translates to CASSLGAGLAAQETQYF.

This clone was detected once. The chain combines TRBV6-6 with TRBJ2-2, with TRBD1 matching 8 bases. V shed 7 bases, J shed 3 bases, and the junction held 4 bases outside the gene matches. The V gene's germline CDR1 is MNHNY and CDR2 SVGAGI (reference sequence). This CDR3 comprises 14 residues. The CDR3 loop is CASNSDRDTGELFF. The CDR3 DNA is TGTGCCAGCAACTCGGACAGGGACACCGGGGAGCTGTTTTTT.

The CDR3 sequence is CATLGAAPGNTGELFF. CDR3 DNA sequence: TGTGCCACGCTGGGAGCGGCCCCCGGGAACACCGGGGAGCTGTTTTTT. This rearrangement joins TRBV10-3 to TRBJ2-2, with TRBD2 as a possible D gene (5 bases). This CDR3 is built from 16 residues. Trimming removed 10 bases from V and 1 base from J, with 19 bases in between. Germline V gives CDR1 ENHRY, CDR2 SYGVKD.

CDR3: CASSIAAGNEKLFF. The CDR3 DNA reads as TGTGCCAGTAGTATAGCGGCCGGGAATGAAAAACTGTTTTTT. The rearrangement links TRBV19 to TRBJ1-4; the D is unclear. V lost 1 base and J 5 bases, leaving 8 bases between the germline ends. CDR1 LNHDA and CDR2 SQIVND come from the germline V gene (reference sequence). The CDR3 has 14 amino acids.

This clone was detected once. The chain uses TRBV13 and TRBJ1-2, with D perhaps matching TRBD1 (6 bases). The germline gives CDR1 PRHDT, CDR2 FYEKMQ (reference sequence). This CDR3 has 14 residues. The V and J ends lost 6 bases and 4 bases respectively, with 15 bases between them. The chain's CDR3 is CASSPRGGSYGYTF. CDR3 coding DNA: TGTGCCAGCAGTCCGCGGGGGGGCAGCTATGGCTACACCTTC.

This clone was seen a handful of times. The chain couples TRBV2 to TRBJ2-7; no clear D. The V and J ends lost 2 bases and 6 bases respectively, with 5 bases between them. Germline lookup yields CDR1 SNHLY and CDR2 FYNNEI. This CDR3 is 11 amino acids long. As DNA, the CDR3 is TGTGCCAGCAGTGAATGGATCGAGCAGTACGTC. As protein: CASSEWIEQYV.

The rearrangement uses TRBV4-2 and TRBJ1-1; 9 bases are shared with TRBD1. V lost 1 base to trimming and J lost 1 base; unmatched junction nucleotides: 1. Germline CDR1 is LGHNA and CDR2 is YNFKEQ. This CDR3 is built from 15 residues. The DNA of the CDR3 is TGTGCCAGCAGCCAAGGGGACAGGGCGAACACTGAAGCTTTCTTT. This sequence encodes CASSQGDRANTEAFF.

This clone appeared a few times. The chain couples TRBV7-9 to TRBJ1-1; no reliable D call. Trimming removed 1 base from V and 0 bases from J, with 3 bases in between. The CDR3 is made up of 13 amino acids. The germline V gene has CDR1 SEHNR and CDR2 FQNEAQ (reference sequence). CDR3 protein: CASSLDMNTEAFF. CDR3 in DNA: TGTGCCAGCAGCTTAGATATGAACACTGAAGCTTTCTTT.

The chain couples TRBV30 to TRBJ2-7, with unresolved D. The CDR3 loop spans 12 amino acids. The V gene's germline CDR1 is GTSNPN and CDR2 SVGIG (reference sequence). V lost 0 bases to trimming and J lost 3 bases, with 6 bases between them. The CDR3 region is CAWSVSDYEQYV. The CDR3 DNA is TGTGCCTGGAGTGTATCAGACTACGAGCAGTACGTC.

CDR3 nucleotides: TGTGCCAGCAGCCGTTCCACGAACACCGGGGAGCTGTTTTTT. Translated: CASSRSTNTGELFF. This chain links TRBV11-2 with TRBJ2-2, with no clear D. Trimming stripped 5 bases from V and 0 bases from J, with 7 bases between. The CDR3 is 14 residues long. Germline CDR1 SGHAT, CDR2 FQNNGV.

This clone was found once. The chain recombines TRBV5-4 with TRBJ2-3; 7 bases line up with TRBD2. This CDR3 contains 17 residues. The germline CDR1 and CDR2 sequences are SGHNT and YYREEE (reference sequence). The trim removed 4 bases at V and 2 bases at J, leaving 13 bases unmatched. The CDR3 sequence: CASSPTFGGRNTDTQYF. CDR3 sequence (DNA): TGTGCCAGCAGCCCTACATTTGGCGGGAGAAACACAGATACGCAGTATTTT.